Each of the 20 T cell receptor beta chains below was sequenced from the same sample in a study of glioma-infiltrating T cells after dendritic cell vaccination. Using immunoSEQ multiplex PCR, the repertoire was profiled, and TCRdb retains in-frame clones only, with some absent. The data show tens of thousands of clones, around 90% seen once. Material: blood, obtained before dendritic cell vaccination. These receptors were taken from a human donor with glioblastoma.

The V and J genes are TRBV2 and TRBJ2-5; D is perhaps TRBD2 (5 bases). V gave up 11 bases and J gave up 5 bases, with 15 bases separating them. CDR3 length: 12 amino acids. The V gene's germline CDR1 is SNHLY and CDR2 FYNNEI. CDR3 coding DNA: TGTGCCCTCGGGAAAGGACGGGAGACCCAGTACTTC. This codes for CALGKGRETQYF.

This clone has only one observation. In the same sample, other DNA sequences code for this CDR3. The chain joins TRBV5-1 to TRBJ1-6; D ambiguous. Trimming stripped 3 bases from V and 8 bases from J, with 9 bases between. Germline loops: CDR1 SGHRS, CDR2 YFSETQ. The CDR3 runs to 13 residues. CDR3 sequence reads: CASSWKEDSPLHF. The CDR3 region has the DNA TGCGCCAGCAGCTGGAAAGAGGATTCACCCCTCCACTTT.

CDR3 DNA sequence: TGTGCCAGCAGCTCACCGAGGGTTCACAGGGGAATCACAGATACGCAGTATTTT. Residues: CASSSPRVHRGITDTQYF. The chain has TRBV11-3 and TRBJ2-3; 7 bases agree with TRBD1. The CDR3 runs to 18 residues. Looked up from germline, CDR1 is SGHNT and CDR2 is YENEEA. The junction had 15 bases not matched to a gene; V was cut back by 4 bases and J by 2 bases.

This sequence joins TRBV19 and TRBJ2-3; TRBD2 agrees at 12 bases. V dropped 4 bases and J dropped 1; count of bases not matched to a gene: 15. The CDR3 covers 20 residues. CDR1 is LNHDA and CDR2 is SQIVND in the germline V gene (reference sequence). The CDR3 region is CASSTPGLAGYSVGTDTQYF. The CDR3 DNA is TGTGCCAGTAGTACTCCAGGACTAGCGGGATATTCGGTAGGCACAGATACGCAGTATTTT.

This chain links TRBV6-1 with TRBJ2-3; 9 bases are shared with TRBD2. The V gene end was trimmed by 7 bases and the J gene end by 1 base; junction bases not matched to a gene: 3. The germline V gene encodes CDR1 MNHNS and CDR2 SASEGT. The CDR3 is 14 amino acids. DNA of the CDR3: TGTGCCAGCAAGAAGCGGGGGGGCACAGATACGCAGTATTTT. This sequence encodes CASKKRGGTDTQYF.

The chain recombines TRBV6-1 with TRBJ1-2, with 7 nucleotides matching TRBD1. Unmatched junction bases numbered 6, after V lost 3 bases and J lost 8 bases. This CDR3 comprises 13 residues. Germline loops: CDR1 MNHNS, CDR2 SASEGT. CDR3 sequence: CASSDGDRGGYTF. CDR3 sequence (DNA): TGTGCCAGCAGTGATGGGGACAGAGGGGGCTACACCTTC.

A single count supports this clone. The CDR3 region has the DNA TGTGCCAGCAAAGTGGACAGGGCTCGTCGGGGATCACCCCTCCACTTT. Protein: CASKVDRARRGSPLHF. The V gene is TRBV2, the J gene TRBJ1-6, with TRBD1 matching 8 bases. There are 16 residues in the CDR3. Germline CDR1 reads SNHLY; CDR2 reads FYNNEI. The V and J ends lost 7 bases and 10 bases, in that order; junction bases with no gene match: 15.

This chain connects TRBV21-1 to TRBJ2-3; no check of the table's D call, TRBD2, against the DNA was made. TRBV21-1 is designated a pseudogene. The CDR3 is made up of 17 amino acids. CDR3 amino acids: CASSKVTSGRLGDTQYF. Written as DNA, the CDR3 is TGTGCCAGCAGCAAAGTGACTAGCGGGAGATTAGGAGATACGCAGTATTTT.

On this clone itself: At one of its ends the junction is not consistent with the germline gene, which may arise from a read error. The chain joins TRBV7-7 to TRBJ2-7; 7 nucleotides agree with TRBD1. This CDR3 has 14 residues. Germline lookup yields CDR1 SSHAT and CDR2 FNYEAQ (reference sequence). CDR3 loop: CASSSWDSYYEQYF. The CDR3 DNA sequence: TGTGCTAGCAGCTCGTGGGACAGCTACTACGAGCAGTACTTC.

The V call is TRBV18, the J call TRBJ2-1; 7 bases fit TRBD2. Germline V lookup: CDR1 KGHSH, CDR2 LQKENI. The ends lost 3 bases at V and 5 bases at J; junction bases unmatched: 7. The CDR3 is 15 residues long. This CDR3 is CASSPVGGNNNEQFF. CDR3 nucleotides: TGTGCCAGCTCACCGGTGGGGGGGAATAACAATGAGCAGTTCTTC. The whole variable domain, remainder taken from reference TRBV18 and TRBJ2-1, is NAGVMQNPRHLVRRRGQEARLRCSPMKGHSHVYWYRQLPEEGLKFMVYLQKENIIDESGMPKERFSAEFPKEGPSILRIQQVVRGDSAAYFCASSPVGGNNNEQFFGPGTRLTVL.

J is TRBJ2-7 and V is TRBV6-1, with D perhaps TRBD1 (6 bases). The V gene's germline CDR1 is MNHNS and CDR2 SASEGT. V gave up 6 bases and J gave up 2 bases, with 14 bases separating them. The CDR3 extends over 14 amino acids. The CDR3 sequence: CASRDLDRTYEQYF. As DNA, the CDR3 is TGTGCCAGCAGGGACCTAGACAGGACCTACGAGCAGTACTTC.

V usage is TRBV15 and J usage is TRBJ2-3; 7 nucleotides match TRBD2. The CDR3 covers 17 residues. The germline CDR1 and CDR2 sequences are LNHNV and YYDKDF (reference sequence). The trim removed 0 bases at V and 6 bases at J, leaving 12 bases unmatched. The CDR3 sequence is CATSRDNSGKQRDTQYF. In DNA, the CDR3 is TGTGCCACCAGCAGAGATAACAGCGGGAAACAGCGGGATACGCAGTATTTT.

J is TRBJ2-7 and V is TRBV13; the D gene is possibly TRBD2 (5 bases). The germline gives CDR1 PRHDT, CDR2 FYEKMQ (reference sequence). V was clipped by 7 bases and J by 2 bases, with 15 bases between them. The CDR3 has 14 residues. CDR3 DNA sequence: TGTGCCAGCATCCGGAGTCGGGGTCCCTACGAGCAGTACTTC. It encodes CASIRSRGPYEQYF.

The chain links TRBV5-4 to TRBJ2-4, with 9 bases lining up with TRBD2. V lost 0 bases and J lost 6; bases outside the gene matches: 4. This CDR3 has 15 residues. Germline CDR1 SGHNT, CDR2 YYREEE (reference sequence). The CDR3 sequence: CASSLGAGGRNIQYF. The CDR3 region has the DNA TGTGCCAGCAGCTTGGGTGCGGGAGGGAGAAACATTCAGTACTTC.

DNA for the CDR3: TGCGCCAGCAGCTTCTCACAGGGGGACACTGAAGCTTTCTTT. It is translated as CASSFSQGDTEAFF. The chain recombines TRBV5-1 with TRBJ1-1; 8 bases fit TRBD1. Per germline, CDR1 SGHRS and CDR2 YFSETQ. The trim removed 2 bases at V and 3 bases at J, leaving 3 bases unmatched. CDR3 size: 14 residues.

The chain couples TRBV7-3 to TRBJ2-5; the D gene is possibly TRBD2 (5 bases). V lost 5 bases and J 5 bases, leaving 21 bases between the germline ends. Germline values: CDR1 SGHTA, CDR2 FQGTGA. This CDR3 contains 16 residues. CDR3 bases: TGTGCCAGCAGCCCTCATGGCGGCGGAGGCGTCGAGACCCAGTACTTC. Amino acid sequence: CASSPHGGGGVETQYF. The complete variable domain, with remaining parts taken from reference TRBV7-3 and TRBJ2-5, reads GAGVSQTPSNKVTEKGKYVELRCDPISGHTALYWYRQSLGQGPEFLIYFQGTGAADDSGLPNDRFFAVRPEGSVSTLKIQRTERGDSAVYLCASSPHGGGGVETQYFGPGTRLLVL.

This sequence joins TRBV2 and TRBJ2-5, with 7 bases matching TRBD2. The CDR3 length is 15 residues. Losses at the gene ends were 2 bases for V and 6 bases for J; bases not matched to a gene: 9. The V gene's germline CDR1 is SNHLY and CDR2 FYNNEI. The CDR3 nucleotides are TGTGCCAGCAGTGAAAGCTGGGGGGGTGGACAGACCCAGTACTTC. Its protein product is CASSESWGGGQTQYF.

This CDR3 is CASSSDSSYNEQFF. The CDR3 DNA reads as TGCGCCAGCAGCTCGGACAGCTCCTACAATGAGCAGTTCTTC. The rearrangement links TRBV5-1 to TRBJ2-1, with D maybe TRBD1 (6 bases). The CDR3 runs to 14 residues. V lost 3 bases, J lost 0 bases, and 7 bases lay in between. CDR1 and CDR2 (germline): SGHRS, YFSETQ.

The rearrangement links TRBV10-1 to TRBJ2-7, with TRBD2 matching over 9 bases. The germline CDR1 and CDR2 sequences are WNHNN and SYGVQD (reference sequence). The junction had 6 bases not matched to a gene; V was cut back by 3 bases and J by 6 bases. The CDR3 sequence is 14 residues long. The CDR3 region is CASSEGGGAFEQYF. The CDR3 nucleotides are TGCGCCAGCAGTGAAGGCGGGGGGGCATTCGAGCAGTACTTC.

The chain has TRBV6-5 and TRBJ2-2; D is perhaps TRBD2 (6 bases). V shed 8 bases and J shed 7 bases, with 17 bases lying between them. The CDR3 runs 14 residues. Germline CDR1 is MNHEY and CDR2 is SVGAGI. Here the CDR3 DNA reads TGTGCCAGCGGAAGGCTAGCGACGGACGGGGAGCTGTTTTTT. It codes for CASGRLATDGELFF.